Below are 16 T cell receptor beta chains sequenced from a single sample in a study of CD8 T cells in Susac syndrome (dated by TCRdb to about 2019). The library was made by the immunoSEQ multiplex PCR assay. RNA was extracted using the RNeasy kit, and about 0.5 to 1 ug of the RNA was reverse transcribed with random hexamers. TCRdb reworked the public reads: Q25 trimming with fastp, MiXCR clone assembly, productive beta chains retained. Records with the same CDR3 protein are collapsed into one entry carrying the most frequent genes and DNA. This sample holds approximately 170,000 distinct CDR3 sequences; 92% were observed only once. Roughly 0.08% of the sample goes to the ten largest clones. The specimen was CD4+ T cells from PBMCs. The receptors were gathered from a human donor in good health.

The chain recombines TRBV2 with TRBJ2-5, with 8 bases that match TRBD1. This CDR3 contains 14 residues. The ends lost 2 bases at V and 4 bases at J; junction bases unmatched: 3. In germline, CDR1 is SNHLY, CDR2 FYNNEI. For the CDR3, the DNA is TGTGCCAGCAGTGAATTTACAGGGGGAGAGACCCAGTACTTC. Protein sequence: CASSEFTGGETQYF.

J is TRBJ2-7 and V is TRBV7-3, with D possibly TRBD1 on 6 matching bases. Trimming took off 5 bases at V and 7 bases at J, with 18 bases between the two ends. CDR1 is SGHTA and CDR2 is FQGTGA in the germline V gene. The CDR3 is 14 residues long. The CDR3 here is CASSRTETMGEQYF. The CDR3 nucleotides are TGTGCCAGCAGCCGGACAGAGACCATGGGGGAGCAGTACTTC. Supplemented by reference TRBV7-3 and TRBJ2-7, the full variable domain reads GAGVSQTPSNKVTEKGKYVELRCDPISGHTALYWYRQSLGQGPEFLIYFQGTGAADDSGLPNDRFFAVRPEGSVSTLKIQRTERGDSAVYLCASSRTETMGEQYFGPGTRLTVT.

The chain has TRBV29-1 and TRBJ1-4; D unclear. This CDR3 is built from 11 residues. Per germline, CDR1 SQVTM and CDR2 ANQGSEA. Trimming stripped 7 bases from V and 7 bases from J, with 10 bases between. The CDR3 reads CSGVVGEKLFF. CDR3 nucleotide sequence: TGCAGCGGTGTGGTGGGTGAAAAACTGTTTTTT.

The DNA of the CDR3 is TGCAGTGCTAGTGGGGGAGTCTATGGCTACACCTTC. Amino acids: CSASGGVYGYTF. The V and J genes are TRBV20-1 and TRBJ1-2; weak D call: TRBD1 (5 bases). There are 12 residues in the CDR3. Per the germline V gene, CDR1 is DFQATT and CDR2 is SNEGSKA (reference sequence). Trimming removed 3 bases from V and 4 bases from J, with 9 bases in between.

CDR3 region: CASSQDGTVSGANVLTF. In DNA, the CDR3 is TGCGCCAGCAGCCAAGATGGGACAGTCTCTGGGGCCAACGTCCTGACTTTC. This sequence joins TRBV4-3 and TRBJ2-6, with 7 nucleotides matching TRBD1. Germline CDR1 and CDR2: LGHNA and YSLEER. This CDR3 comprises 17 residues. The ends lost 0 bases at V and 0 bases at J; junction bases unmatched: 2.

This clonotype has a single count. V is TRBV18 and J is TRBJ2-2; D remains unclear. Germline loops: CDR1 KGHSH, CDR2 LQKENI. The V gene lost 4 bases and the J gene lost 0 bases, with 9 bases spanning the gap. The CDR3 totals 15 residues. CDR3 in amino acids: CASSLSGSNTGELFF. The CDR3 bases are TGTGCCAGCTCACTCTCTGGGTCGAACACCGGGGAGCTGTTTTTT.

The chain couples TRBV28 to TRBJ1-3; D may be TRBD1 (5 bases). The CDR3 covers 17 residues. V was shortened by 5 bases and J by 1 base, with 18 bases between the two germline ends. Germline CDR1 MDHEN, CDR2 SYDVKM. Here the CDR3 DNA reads TGTGCCAGCAGTGACCCGGTGGGACTGAGGTCTGGAAACACCATATATTTT. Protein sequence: CASSDPVGLRSGNTIYF. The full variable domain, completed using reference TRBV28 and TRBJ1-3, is DVKVTQSSRYLVKRTGEKVFLECVQDMDHENMFWYRQDPGLGLRLIYFSYDVKMKEKGDIPEGYSVSREKKERFSLILESASTNQTSMYLCASSDPVGLRSGNTIYFGEGSWLTVV.

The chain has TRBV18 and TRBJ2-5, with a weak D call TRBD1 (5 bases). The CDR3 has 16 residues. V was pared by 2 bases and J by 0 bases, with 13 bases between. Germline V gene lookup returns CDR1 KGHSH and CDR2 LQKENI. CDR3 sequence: CASSPARQWYQETQYF. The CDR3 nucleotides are TGTGCCAGCTCACCAGCGAGACAGTGGTACCAAGAGACCCAGTACTTC.

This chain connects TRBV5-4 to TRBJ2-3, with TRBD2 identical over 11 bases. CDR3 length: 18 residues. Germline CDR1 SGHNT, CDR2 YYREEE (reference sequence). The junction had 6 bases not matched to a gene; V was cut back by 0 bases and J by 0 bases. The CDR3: CASSLGPSGGPSTDTQYF. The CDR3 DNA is TGTGCCAGCAGCTTGGGTCCTAGCGGGGGGCCTAGCACAGATACGCAGTATTTT. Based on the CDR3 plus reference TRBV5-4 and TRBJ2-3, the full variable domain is ETGVTQSPTHLIKTRGQQVTLRCSSQSGHNTVSWYQQALGQGPQFIFQYYREEENGRGNFPPRFSGLQFPNYSSELNVNALELDDSALYLCASSLGPSGGPSTDTQYFGPGTRLTVL.

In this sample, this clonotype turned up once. The CDR3 sequence: CASSLSLSQGGTEAFF. CDR3 DNA: TGTGCCAGCAGTTTGAGTTTGTCCCAGGGGGGCACTGAAGCTTTCTTT. The gene calls are TRBV12-3 or TRBV12-4 and TRBJ1-1; 7 nucleotides match TRBD1. Germline trimming cut 3 bases from V and 4 bases from J; bases unmatched to any gene: 11. The CDR3 sequence is 16 residues long.

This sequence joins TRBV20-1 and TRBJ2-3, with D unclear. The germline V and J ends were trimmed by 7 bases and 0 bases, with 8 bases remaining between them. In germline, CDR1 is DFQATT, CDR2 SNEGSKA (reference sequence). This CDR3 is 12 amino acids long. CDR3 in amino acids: CSGAGSTDTQYF. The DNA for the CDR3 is TGCAGTGGTGCTGGAAGCACAGATACGCAGTATTTT.

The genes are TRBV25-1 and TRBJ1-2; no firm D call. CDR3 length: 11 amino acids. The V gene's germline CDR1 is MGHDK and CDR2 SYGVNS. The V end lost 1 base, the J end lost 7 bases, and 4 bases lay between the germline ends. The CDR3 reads CASSEFGGYTF. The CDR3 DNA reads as TGTGCCAGCAGTGAATTCGGTGGCTACACCTTC.

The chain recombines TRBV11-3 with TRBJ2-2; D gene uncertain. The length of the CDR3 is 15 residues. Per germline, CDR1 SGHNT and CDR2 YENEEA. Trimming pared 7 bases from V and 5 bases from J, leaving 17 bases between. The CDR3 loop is CASTSSYPETGELFF. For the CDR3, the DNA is TGTGCCAGCACCTCCAGCTACCCAGAAACCGGGGAGCTGTTTTTT.

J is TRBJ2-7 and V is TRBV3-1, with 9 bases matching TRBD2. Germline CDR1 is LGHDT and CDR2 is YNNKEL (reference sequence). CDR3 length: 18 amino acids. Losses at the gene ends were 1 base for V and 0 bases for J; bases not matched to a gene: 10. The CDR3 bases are TGTGCCAGCAGCCAAGTGGCTAGCGGGAACCCGAGCTCCTACGAGCAGTACTTC. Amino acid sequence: CASSQVASGNPSSYEQYF.

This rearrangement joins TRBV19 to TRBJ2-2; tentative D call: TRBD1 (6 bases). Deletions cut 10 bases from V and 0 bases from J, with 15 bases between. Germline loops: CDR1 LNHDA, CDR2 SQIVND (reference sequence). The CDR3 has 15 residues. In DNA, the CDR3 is TGTGCCACCCGCCGGGACACCGCGAACACCGGGGAGCTGTTTTTT. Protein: CATRRDTANTGELFF.

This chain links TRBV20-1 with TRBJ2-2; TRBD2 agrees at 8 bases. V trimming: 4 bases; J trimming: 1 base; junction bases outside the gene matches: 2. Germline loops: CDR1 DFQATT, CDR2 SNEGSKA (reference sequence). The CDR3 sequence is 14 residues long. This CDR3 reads CSATRGGNTGELFF. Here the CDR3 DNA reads TGCAGTGCTACCCGGGGGGGGAACACCGGGGAGCTGTTTTTT.